The rows below give T cell receptor beta chains drawn from one sample of a study of blood T cell repertoires in COVID-19. Data came from immunoSEQ multiplex PCR; TCRdb stores just in-frame clones and leaves some out. The table lists about 480,000 clones, roughly 87% of them singletons. Sequencing was carried out using PBMCs or T cells enriched from blood (not recorded which). The origin of the receptors is a woman aged 18 to 35 with acute COVID-19. CDR3s include the opening cysteine and the closing phenylalanine or tryptophan. A D gene is named only where the DNA matches it firmly. Size is stated for part of the rows, as once, few or many counts, or as a class when the clone is expanded.

clone size: .
CDR3 length: 15
J gene: TRBJ2-6
V gene: TRBV19
D gene: .
CDR3 DNA: TGTGCCAGTGGGGAAGGACAGCATGGGGCCAACGTCCTGACTTTC
CDR3 protein: CASGEGQHGANVLTF

clone size: .
CDR3 length: 13
J gene: TRBJ2-1
V gene: TRBV5-4
D gene: .
CDR3 DNA: TGTGCCAGCAGCTTGCCTAACTACAATGAGCAGTTCTTC
CDR3 protein: CASSLPNYNEQFF

clone size: .
CDR3 length: 14
J gene: TRBJ1-1
V gene: TRBV3-1/TRBV3-2
D gene: .
CDR3 DNA: TGTGCCAGCAGCCCCGGACATTCAAACACTGAAGCTTTCTTT
CDR3 protein: CASSPGHSNTEAFF

clone size: .
CDR3 length: 14
J gene: TRBJ2-1
V gene: TRBV4-3
D gene: .
CDR3 DNA: TGCGCCAGCAGCCTGCCGGGTTCCTACAATGAGCAGTTCTTC
CDR3 protein: CASSLPGSYNEQFF

clone size: .
CDR3 length: 16
J gene: TRBJ1-6
V gene: TRBV9
D gene: TRBD1
CDR3 DNA: TGTGCCAGCAGCTTGCGGGACAGTAGGTATAATTCACCCCTCCACTTT
CDR3 protein: CASSLRDSRYNSPLHF

clone size: once
CDR3 length: 14
J gene: TRBJ2-1
V gene: TRBV2
D gene: TRBD2
CDR3 DNA: TGTGCCAGCAGGGGGACTAGCGGGGTGAATGAGCAGTTCTTC
CDR3 protein: CASRGTSGVNEQFF

clone size: .
CDR3 length: 17
J gene: TRBJ1-2
V gene: TRBV4-1
D gene: TRBD1
CDR3 DNA: TGCGCCAGCAGCCAACATCCTTTGACAGGGGATGTGAGTGGCTACACCTTC
CDR3 protein: CASSQHPLTGDVSGYTF

clone size: .
CDR3 length: 16
J gene: TRBJ2-1
V gene: TRBV3-1/TRBV3-2
D gene: TRBD1
CDR3 DNA: TGTGCCAGCAGCCAAGATCGGGACAGGGCGGGTGGTGAGCAGTTCTTC
CDR3 protein: CASSQDRDRAGGEQFF

clone size: .
CDR3 length: 16
J gene: TRBJ2-7
V gene: TRBV4-1
D gene: TRBD1
CDR3 DNA: TGCGCCAGCAGCCAAGGACAGGGGATTCCCTTCTACGAGCAGTACTTC
CDR3 protein: CASSQGQGIPFYEQYF

clone size: .
CDR3 length: 16
J gene: TRBJ2-7
V gene: TRBV19
D gene: TRBD1
CDR3 DNA: TGTGCCAGTAGTGCCCTATACCGGGACAGGGACTACGAGCAGTACTTC
CDR3 protein: CASSALYRDRDYEQYF